This TCR beta chain was retrieved from a study of blood T cells in healthy people across ages. This clonotype was counted a few times. The antigen remains unidentified. The second PCR ran about 6 to 12 cycles with a sample-barcoded 5' primer and J-beta primers. TCRdb used MiXCR to reprocess the 5' RACE reads, holding one entry per CDR3 protein. Of some 640,000 distinct CDR3 sequences listed, about 30% are singletons. Germline CDR1 and CDR2: DFQATT and SNEGSKA (reference sequence). V dropped 3 bases and J dropped 12 bases, with 24 bases sitting between them. The CDR3 totals 14 residues. Per individual sample, total RNA of at least 5.5 micrograms was extracted. Study-wide points: Roughly linearly, TCR beta diversity per million T cells fell as age increased. PBMCs went unsorted, and a conclusive naive versus antigen-experienced comparison was therefore prevented. There were more naive CD4+ cells and higher diversity in long-lived donors than in aged donors.

Sequenced sample: blood. The chain couples TRBV20-1 to TRBJ2-7, with a weak D call TRBD1 (6 bases). This sequence was found in a woman of 80 years or more in good health. CDR3 residues: CSARTRQAQETRYF. The CDR3 nucleotides are TGCAGTGCTAGGACGAGACAGGCTCAAGAGACCCGGTACTTC.